The 17 T cell receptor beta chains below all came from one sample that was sequenced in a study of blood T cell repertoires in COVID-19. TCRdb's copy holds only in-frame clones and misses some; the assay was immunoSEQ multiplex PCR. The table lists approximately 230,000 clones, roughly 87% of them singletons. Sequenced: peripheral blood. These receptors originate from a man between 18 and 29 years old with active or convalescent COVID-19.

The chain uses TRBV10-3 and TRBJ2-3; 9 bases fit TRBD2. The CDR3 is 18 amino acids. CDR1 is ENHRY, CDR2 SYGVKD, per germline. V lost 3 bases and J lost 5; bases outside the gene matches: 15. The CDR3 region is CAISDRVSGLAGKDTQYF. The DNA for the CDR3 is TGTGCCATCAGTGATAGAGTCTCAGGGCTAGCGGGAAAAGATACGCAGTATTTT.

The chain links TRBV7-2 to TRBJ2-1; TRBD2 matches 8 bases. CDR1 is SGHTA and CDR2 is FQGNSA in the germline V gene. The CDR3 extends over 14 amino acids. The ends lost 8 bases at V and 7 bases at J; junction bases unmatched: 10. The CDR3 sequence is CASAGPSGSNEQFF. CDR3 DNA sequence: TGTGCCAGCGCAGGGCCGAGCGGGAGTAATGAGCAGTTCTTC.

V usage is TRBV29-1 and J usage is TRBJ1-1; 8 nucleotides line up with TRBD1. CDR3 size: 15 residues. Losses at the gene ends were 1 base for V and 1 base for J; bases not matched to a gene: 5. The germline gives CDR1 SQVTM, CDR2 ANQGSEA. In DNA, the CDR3 is TGCAGCGTTGAAGGCTGGACAGGGAAGAACACTGAAGCTTTCTTT. As protein: CSVEGWTGKNTEAFF.

The J gene is TRBJ2-1, the V gene TRBV19; 7 nucleotides line up with TRBD2. Germline V gene sequence: CDR1 LNHDA, CDR2 SQIVND (reference sequence). The ends lost 4 bases at V and 0 bases at J; junction bases unmatched: 12. The CDR3 totals 18 residues. The CDR3 region has the DNA TGTGCCAGTAGTACACTTCCGGGACTAACTAGCTCCTACAATGAGCAGTTCTTC. It specifies CASSTLPGLTSSYNEQFF.

This chain links TRBV4-1 with TRBJ1-3; maybe TRBD1 (5 bases). CDR1 MGHRA and CDR2 YSYEKL come from the germline V gene. V was trimmed by 1 base and J by 9 bases, leaving 13 bases between them. CDR3 length: 14 amino acids. CDR3 bases: TGCGCCAGCAGCCAAGTAATAACAGGCCGCACCATATATTTT. Residues: CASSQVITGRTIYF.

The chain uses TRBV28 and TRBJ1-5; perhaps TRBD1 as D (5 bases). Trimming left V 2 bases short and J 3 bases short, with 11 bases between. Germline values: CDR1 MDHEN, CDR2 SYDVKM. CDR3 length: 15 residues. The CDR3: CASSLRSGFNQPQHF. CDR3 nucleotide sequence: TGTGCCAGCAGTTTAAGATCAGGGTTCAATCAGCCCCAGCATTTT.

This clone was observed a handful of times. The identical CDR3 is also encoded by other nucleotide sequences in the sample. This sequence joins TRBV28 and TRBJ1-1; 9 nucleotides agree with TRBD1. The CDR3 spans 14 residues. Per germline, CDR1 MDHEN and CDR2 SYDVKM. V gave up 6 bases and J gave up 2 bases; unmatched junction bases: 4. The CDR3 protein is CASSLQGANTEAFF. For the CDR3, the DNA is TGTGCCAGCAGCTTACAGGGGGCTAACACTGAAGCTTTCTTT.

This sequence joins TRBV27 and TRBJ1-1; TRBD1 is a possible D gene (6 bases). The CDR3 is 14 amino acids. Germline V gives CDR1 MNHEY, CDR2 SMNVEV (reference sequence). V was trimmed by 4 bases and J by 1 base, leaving 10 bases between them. The CDR3 nucleotides read TGTGCCAGCAGTTATCAGGGGAGGAACACTGAAGCTTTCTTT. Its translation is CASSYQGRNTEAFF.

The V gene is TRBV12-3 or TRBV12-4, the J gene TRBJ2-1; TRBD2 aligns across 8 bases. The V segment lost 2 bases and the J segment 9 bases; nucleotides outside the gene matches: 3. The CDR3 totals 13 residues. CDR3 coding DNA: TGTGCCAGCAGTTTACAAGCGGGGGTTGAGCAGTTCTTC. This translates into CASSLQAGVEQFF.

The V gene is TRBV27, the J gene TRBJ1-2; the D gene is possibly TRBD1 (5 bases). The V and J ends lost 1 base and 6 bases respectively, with 12 bases between them. Germline assignment: CDR1 MNHEY and CDR2 SMNVEV (reference sequence). This CDR3 is built from 14 residues. The chain's CDR3 is CASSLFGGPNGYTF. As DNA, the CDR3 is TGTGCCAGCAGTTTATTCGGGGGACCGAATGGCTACACCTTC.

This clone appeared a few times. This chain links TRBV19 with TRBJ2-1; a possible D gene is TRBD2 (6 bases). Germline CDR1 LNHDA, CDR2 SQIVND (reference sequence). Trimming removed 1 base from V and 4 bases from J, with 8 bases in between. CDR3 length equals 14 residues. The CDR3 DNA is TGTGCCAGTAGTATAGCTAGCGTTTACAATGAGCAGTTCTTC. It specifies CASSIASVYNEQFF.

This rearrangement joins TRBV7-9 to TRBJ1-4, with D unresolved. The length of the CDR3 is 14 residues. V lost 4 bases and J 7 bases, leaving 13 bases between the germline ends. CDR1 is SEHNR, CDR2 FQNEAQ, per germline (reference sequence). The CDR3: CASSWHTAGEKLFF. Written as DNA, the CDR3 is TGTGCCAGCAGCTGGCATACCGCAGGTGAAAAACTGTTTTTT.

A note on this clone: One end of the junction varies from germline; a read error may be responsible. The chain combines TRBV7-8 with TRBJ2-7, with 7 nucleotides matching TRBD2. Germline CDR1 SGHVS, CDR2 FQNEAQ. The CDR3 is 15 residues long. CDR3 DNA sequence: TGTGCCAGCAGATTAGTACCGGGGACTACTGTCGAGCAGTACTTC. Its protein product is CASRLVPGTTVEQYF.

The gene calls are TRBV5-1 and TRBJ2-7; 13 nucleotides align to TRBD2. The germline V gene has CDR1 SGHRS and CDR2 YFSETQ. The V gene end was trimmed by 4 bases and the J gene end by 1 base; junction bases not matched to a gene: 8. This CDR3 is 17 amino acids long. The CDR3 here is CASSARTSGGASYEQYF. CDR3 nucleotide sequence: TGCGCCAGCAGCGCAAGGACTAGCGGGGGAGCTTCCTACGAGCAGTACTTC.

This clone was picked up one time. The chain employs TRBV27 and TRBJ2-3; 10 nucleotides align to TRBD1. This CDR3 contains 16 residues. The V gene end was trimmed by 2 bases and the J gene end by 2 bases; junction bases not matched to a gene: 4. The germline CDR1 and CDR2 sequences are MNHEY and SMNVEV (reference sequence). The CDR3 region is CASSLGTGAFTDTQYF. The CDR3 DNA follows: TGTGCCAGCAGTTTAGGGACAGGGGCCTTCACAGATACGCAGTATTTT.

The rearrangement joins TRBV19 to TRBJ2-3; 9 positions match TRBD1. Trimming took 5 bases from V and 2 from J; bases not matched to a gene: 5. The germline CDR1 and CDR2 sequences are LNHDA and SQIVND (reference sequence). This CDR3 is built from 15 residues. The CDR3 DNA is TGTGCCAGTAGTCCGACAGGGGGGGCCACAGATACGCAGTATTTT. Protein product: CASSPTGGATDTQYF.

This clone occurred a few times. This chain uses TRBV7-3 with TRBJ2-3, with D possibly matching TRBD1 (5 bases). CDR3 size: 17 residues. Trimming shortened V by 4 bases and J by 1 base, and 18 bases separated the two germline ends. Germline V gene lookup returns CDR1 SGHTA and CDR2 FQGTGA. The CDR3 loop reads CASSYLGRGKGTDTQYF. The CDR3 nucleotides are TGTGCCAGCAGCTATTTGGGTAGGGGCAAGGGCACAGATACGCAGTATTTT.